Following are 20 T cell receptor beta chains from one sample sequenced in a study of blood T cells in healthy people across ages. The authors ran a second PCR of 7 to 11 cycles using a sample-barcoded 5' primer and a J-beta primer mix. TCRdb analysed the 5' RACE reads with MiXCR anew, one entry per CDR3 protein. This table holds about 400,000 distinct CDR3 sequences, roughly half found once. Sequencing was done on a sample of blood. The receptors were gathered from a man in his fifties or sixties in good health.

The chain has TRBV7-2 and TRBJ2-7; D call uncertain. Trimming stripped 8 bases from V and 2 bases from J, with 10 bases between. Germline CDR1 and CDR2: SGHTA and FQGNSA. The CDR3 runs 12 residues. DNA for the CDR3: TGTGCCAGCGGCTCTAGACCCTACGAGCAGTACTTC. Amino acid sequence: CASGSRPYEQYF.

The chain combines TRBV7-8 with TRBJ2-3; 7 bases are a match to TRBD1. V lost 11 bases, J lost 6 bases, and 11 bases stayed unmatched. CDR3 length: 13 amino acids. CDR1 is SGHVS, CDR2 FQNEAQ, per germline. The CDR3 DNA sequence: TGTGCCTCAAGTAGGGGGCGTTCGGATACGCAGTATTTT. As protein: CASSRGRSDTQYF.

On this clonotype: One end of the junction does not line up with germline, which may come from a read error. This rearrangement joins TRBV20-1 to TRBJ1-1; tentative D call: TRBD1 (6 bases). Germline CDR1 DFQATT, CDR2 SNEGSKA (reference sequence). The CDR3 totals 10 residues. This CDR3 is CRARQVGAFF. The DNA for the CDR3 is TGCAGGGCTAGACAGGTTGGGGCTTTCTTT.

The CDR3 protein is CASSQEPVETQYF. In DNA, the CDR3 is TGTGCCAGCAGCCAAGAACCGGTAGAGACCCAGTACTTC. The chain combines TRBV14 with TRBJ2-7; D remains unclear. The end of the DNA fits TRBJ2-5 better, so the J call may be wrong. CDR1 and CDR2 (germline): SGHDN, FVKESK. The CDR3 length is 13 residues.

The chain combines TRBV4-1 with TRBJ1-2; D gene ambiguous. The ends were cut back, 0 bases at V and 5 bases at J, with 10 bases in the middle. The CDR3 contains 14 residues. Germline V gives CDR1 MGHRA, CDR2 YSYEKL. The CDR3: CASSQDRQRYGYTF. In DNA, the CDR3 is TGCGCCAGCAGCCAAGATCGGCAACGGTATGGCTACACCTTC.

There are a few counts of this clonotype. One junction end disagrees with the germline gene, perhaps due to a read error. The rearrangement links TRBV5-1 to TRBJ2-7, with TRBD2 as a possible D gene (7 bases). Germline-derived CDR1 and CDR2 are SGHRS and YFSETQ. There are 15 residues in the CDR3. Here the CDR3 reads CASSLAAGAYYEQYF. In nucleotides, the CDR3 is TGCGCTAGCAGCTTGGCCGCGGGGGCCTACTACGAGCAGTACTTC. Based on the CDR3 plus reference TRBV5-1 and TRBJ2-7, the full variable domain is KAGVTQTPRYLIKTRGQQVTLSCSPISGHRSVSWYQQTPGQGLQFLFEYFSETQRNKGNFPGRFSGRQFSNSRSEMNVSTLELGDSALYLCASSLAAGAYYEQYFGPGTRLTVT.

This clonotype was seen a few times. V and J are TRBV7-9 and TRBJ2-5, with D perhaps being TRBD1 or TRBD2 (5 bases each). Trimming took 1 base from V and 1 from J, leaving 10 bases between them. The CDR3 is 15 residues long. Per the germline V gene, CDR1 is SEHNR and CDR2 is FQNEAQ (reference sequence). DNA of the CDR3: TGTGCCAGCAGCTTAGTTTCCGGGGCCCAAGAGACCCAGTACTTC. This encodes CASSLVSGAQETQYF.

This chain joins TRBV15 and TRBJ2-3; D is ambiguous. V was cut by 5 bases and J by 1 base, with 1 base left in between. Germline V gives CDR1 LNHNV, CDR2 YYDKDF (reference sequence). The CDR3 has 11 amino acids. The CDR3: CATSRTDTQYF. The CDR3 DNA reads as TGTGCCACCAGCCGCACAGATACGCAGTATTTT.

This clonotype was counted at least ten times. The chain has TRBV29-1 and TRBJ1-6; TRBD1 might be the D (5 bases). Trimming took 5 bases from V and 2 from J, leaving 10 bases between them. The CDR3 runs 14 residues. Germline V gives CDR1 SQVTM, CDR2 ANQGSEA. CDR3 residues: CSVQSGTYNSPLHF. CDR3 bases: TGCAGCGTTCAATCAGGGACCTATAATTCACCCCTCCACTTT.

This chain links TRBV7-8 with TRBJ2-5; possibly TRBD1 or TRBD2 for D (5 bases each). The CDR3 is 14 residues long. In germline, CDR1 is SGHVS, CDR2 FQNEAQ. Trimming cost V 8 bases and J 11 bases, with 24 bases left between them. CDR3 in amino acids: CASGAGTAGTEQYF. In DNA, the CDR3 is TGTGCCAGCGGAGCCGGGACCGCAGGTACAGAGCAGTACTTC. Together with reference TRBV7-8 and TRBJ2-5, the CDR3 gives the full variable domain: GAGVSQSPRYKVAKRGQDVALRCDPISGHVSLFWYQQALGQGPEFLTYFQNEAQLDKSGLPSDRFFAERPEGSVSTLKIQRTQQEDSAVYLCASGAGTAGTEQYFGPGTRLLVL.

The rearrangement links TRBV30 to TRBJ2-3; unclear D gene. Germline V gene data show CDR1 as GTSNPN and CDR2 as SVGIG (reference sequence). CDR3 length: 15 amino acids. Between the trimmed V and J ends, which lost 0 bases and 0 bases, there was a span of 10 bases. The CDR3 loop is CAWSVSTTSTDTQYF. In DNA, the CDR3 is TGTGCCTGGAGTGTTTCTACTACTAGCACAGATACGCAGTATTTT.

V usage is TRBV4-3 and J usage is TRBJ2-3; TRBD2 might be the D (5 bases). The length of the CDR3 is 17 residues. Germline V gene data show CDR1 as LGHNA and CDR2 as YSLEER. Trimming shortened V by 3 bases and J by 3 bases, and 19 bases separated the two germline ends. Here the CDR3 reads CASSQGYSGKATDTQYF. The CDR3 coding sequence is TGCGCCAGCAGCCAGGGCTATTCCGGGAAGGCGACAGATACGCAGTATTTT.

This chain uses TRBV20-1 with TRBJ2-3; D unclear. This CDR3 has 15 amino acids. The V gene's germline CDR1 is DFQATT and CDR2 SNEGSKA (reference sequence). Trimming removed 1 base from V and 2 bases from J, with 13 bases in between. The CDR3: CSARVLSDPTDTQYF. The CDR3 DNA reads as TGCAGTGCTAGAGTCCTAAGCGACCCCACAGATACGCAGTATTTT.

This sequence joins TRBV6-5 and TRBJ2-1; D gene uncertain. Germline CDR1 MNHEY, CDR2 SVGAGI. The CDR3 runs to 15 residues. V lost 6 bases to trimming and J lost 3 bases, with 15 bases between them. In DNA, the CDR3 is TGTGCCAGCAGCACTACACCGACAAACTACAATGAGCAGTTCTTC. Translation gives CASSTTPTNYNEQFF.

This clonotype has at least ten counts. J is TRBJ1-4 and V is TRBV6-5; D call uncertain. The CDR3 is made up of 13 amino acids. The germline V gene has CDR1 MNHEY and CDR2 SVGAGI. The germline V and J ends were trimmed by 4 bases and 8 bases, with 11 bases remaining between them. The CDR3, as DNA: TGTGCCAGCAGTTGGAGAGAAGGCGAAAAACTGTTTTTT. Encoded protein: CASSWREGEKLFF.

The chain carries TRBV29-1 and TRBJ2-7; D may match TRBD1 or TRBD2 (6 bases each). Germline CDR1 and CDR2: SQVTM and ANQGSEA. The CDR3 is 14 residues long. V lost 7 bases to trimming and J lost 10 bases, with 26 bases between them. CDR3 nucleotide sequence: TGCAGCGGATCCGGACTAACGGGGCCAGGGGCCCAGTACTTC. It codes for CSGSGLTGPGAQYF.

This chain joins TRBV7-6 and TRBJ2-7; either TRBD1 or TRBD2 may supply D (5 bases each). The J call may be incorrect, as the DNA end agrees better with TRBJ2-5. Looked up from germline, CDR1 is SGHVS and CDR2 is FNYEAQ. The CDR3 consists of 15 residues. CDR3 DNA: TGTGCCAGCAGCTTAGAGCGGCAGGGTGGCGAGACCCAGTACTTC. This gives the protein CASSLERQGGETQYF.

CDR3 DNA: TGTGCCAGCAGCCCCCAGGGCAGTGACGGCTCTGGGGCCAACGTCCTGACTTTC. As protein: CASSPQGSDGSGANVLTF. The V gene is TRBV21-1, the J gene TRBJ2-6; no DNA check was done on the table's D call, TRBD1. TRBV21-1 corresponds to a pseudogene. The CDR3 is made up of 18 amino acids.

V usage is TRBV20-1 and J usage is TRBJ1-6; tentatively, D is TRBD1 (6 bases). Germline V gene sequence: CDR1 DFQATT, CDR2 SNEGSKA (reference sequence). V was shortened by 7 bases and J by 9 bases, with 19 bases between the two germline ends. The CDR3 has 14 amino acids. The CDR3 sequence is CSVSDSGGGSPLHF. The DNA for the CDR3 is TGCAGTGTTTCGGACAGTGGGGGGGGTTCACCCCTCCACTTT.

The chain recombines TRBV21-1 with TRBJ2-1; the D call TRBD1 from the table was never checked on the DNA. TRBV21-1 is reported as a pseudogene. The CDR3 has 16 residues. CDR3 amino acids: CASSKVDPTGTGEQFF. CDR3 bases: TGTGCCAGCAGCAAAGTGGATCCCACAGGGACAGGTGAGCAGTTCTTC.